The sequence of this TCR beta chain was determined in a study of T cell responses to AZD1222 COVID-19 vaccine. Whole-study context: Second doses were pooled across both intervals (about 4 or about 12 weeks). General study findings and limits: Clonal diversity may have been underestimated, and the donors were mostly white British, with more females than males. Unmutated variant regions are reportedly targeted by nearly half of spike-specific TCRs. All repertoire sampling was performed exclusively after the peak T cell response.

Trimming took 6 bases from V and 2 from J, leaving 14 bases between them. This CDR3 region has 15 residues. CDR1 MNHEY and CDR2 SVGAGI come from the germline V gene. TCRdb's copy holds only in-frame clones and misses some; the assay was immunoSEQ multiplex PCR. The sample carries around 140,000 clones, 80% to 90% recorded once. This clone is a singleton in its sample. Its antigen is currently unknown. This clonotype was obtained from an adult in good health. The V and J genes are TRBV6-5 and TRBJ1-5, with D possibly TRBD1 on 6 matching bases. Sample: peripheral blood, taken on day 0 of AZD1222 vaccination. CDR3 sequence reads: CASRPTGSRNQPQHF. For the CDR3, the DNA is TGTGCCAGCAGACCCACAGGGTCTCGCAATCAGCCCCAGCATTTT.